This T cell receptor (beta chain) was retrieved from a study of T cell repertoires in ileal Crohn's disease. This clone was found once. Its target is not known. Trimming took 3 bases from V and 6 from J, leaving 10 bases between them. The CDR3 loop spans 13 amino acids. CDR1 and CDR2 (germline): MDHEN, SYDVKM. Study outcomes and limitations: All patients with clonality above 26.8% had endoscopic recurrence.

Around 500 nanograms of biopsy DNA per sample underwent TCRB immunosequencing. Sequenced by immunoSEQ multiplex PCR; TCRdb stores in-frame clones only, minus some. The profile shows over 700 clones, 76% of them singletons. Material for sequencing was ileal tissue. The genes are TRBV28 and TRBJ2-3; no reliable D call. The receptor was derived from an adult with Crohn's disease. In DNA form, the CDR3 reads TGTGCCAGCAGTTTCGCTAATTCCGATACGCAGTATTTT. This gives the protein CASSFANSDTQYF.